The 15 T cell receptor beta chains given below trace back to one sample, sequenced in a study of PD-1 blockade in classical Hodgkin lymphoma. Each patient experienced a relapse that followed autologous stem cell transplantation, and brentuximab vedotin exposure varied. This table comes from immunoSEQ multiplex PCR, and its TCRdb copy is limited to in-frame clones, with some not included. The sample carries tens of thousands of clones, roughly four fifths recorded once. Sequencing used peripheral blood mononuclear cells (PBMCs), obtained before the second cycle of nivolumab. The receptor set was obtained from a human donor with classical Hodgkin lymphoma.

The chain carries TRBV2 and TRBJ1-1; 7 bases line up with TRBD1. V was pared by 6 bases and J by 0 bases, with 10 bases of the junction left unmatched. The germline V gene encodes CDR1 SNHLY and CDR2 FYNNEI. The CDR3 consists of 16 residues. The CDR3 region is CASSQDRRPLNTEAFF. CDR3 nucleotides: TGTGCCAGCAGCCAGGACAGGCGGCCCCTGAACACTGAAGCTTTCTTT.

In nucleotides, the CDR3 is TGTGCCAGCAGCCCGGGGGCAGGCTCCTACGAGCAGTACTTC. Translating it yields CASSPGAGSYEQYF. The chain uses TRBV11-2 and TRBJ2-7; D assignment may be TRBD1 or TRBD2 (6 bases each). The length of the CDR3 is 14 residues. Trimming shortened V by 5 bases and J by 0 bases, and 11 bases separated the two germline ends. From germline, CDR1 is SGHAT and CDR2 FQNNGV. The full variable domain, rest sourced from reference TRBV11-2 and TRBJ2-7, is EAGVAQSPRYKIIEKRQSVAFWCNPISGHATLYWYQQILGQGPKLLIQFQNNGVVDDSQLPKDRFSAERLKGVDSTLKIQPAKLEDSAVYLCASSPGAGSYEQYFGPGTRLTVT.

V usage is TRBV7-6 and J usage is TRBJ1-2; 8 bases align to TRBD1. The CDR3 length is 14 residues. CDR1 SGHVS and CDR2 FNYEAQ come from the germline V gene. V was clipped by 0 bases and J by 6 bases; unmatched bases: 3. The DNA of the CDR3 is TGTGCCAGCAGCTTAGCGGACAGGGTTAATGGCTACACCTTC. It is translated as CASSLADRVNGYTF.

This clone was seen a single time. The chain combines TRBV7-8 with TRBJ1-5; TRBD1 matches 11 bases. Germline assignment: CDR1 SGHVS and CDR2 FQNEAQ. The V and J ends lost 1 base and 1 base, in that order; junction bases with no gene match: 3. This CDR3 contains 17 residues. CDR3 coding DNA: TGTGCCAGCAGCTTAGTCGGGACAGGGGGGAGCAATCAGCCCCAGCATTTT. Its protein is CASSLVGTGGSNQPQHF.

V gene TRBV19 combines with J gene TRBJ2-3; perhaps TRBD2 as D (5 bases). Per the germline V gene, CDR1 is LNHDA and CDR2 is SQIVND (reference sequence). CDR3 length: 12 amino acids. With 8 bases removed from V and 4 bases from J, the gap between germline ends came to 10 bases. As DNA, the CDR3 is TGTGCCAGTTACGGAGGCCCAGATACGCAGTATTTT. Its protein product is CASYGGPDTQYF.

The chain employs TRBV18 and TRBJ2-5; D is unresolved. The CDR3 contains 14 residues. V was cut by 2 bases and J by 2 bases, with 9 bases left in between. Looked up from germline, CDR1 is KGHSH and CDR2 is LQKENI. CDR3 protein: CASSPVAGQETQYF. The CDR3 nucleotides are TGTGCCAGCTCACCAGTAGCTGGACAAGAGACCCAGTACTTC. The full variable domain, rest sourced from reference TRBV18 and TRBJ2-5, is NAGVMQNPRHLVRRRGQEARLRCSPMKGHSHVYWYRQLPEEGLKFMVYLQKENIIDESGMPKERFSAEFPKEGPSILRIQQVVRGDSAAYFCASSPVAGQETQYFGPGTRLLVL.

This clone is deemed medium-sized. This sequence joins TRBV6-4 and TRBJ1-1; D gene unclear. V lost 3 bases and J 2 bases, leaving 13 bases between the germline ends. CDR3 length: 15 amino acids. Looked up from germline, CDR1 is MRHNA and CDR2 is SNTAGT. In nucleotides, the CDR3 is TGTGCCAGCAGTGAGGCAGCCGTAGGTAACACTGAAGCTTTCTTT. This sequence encodes CASSEAAVGNTEAFF.

V usage is TRBV28 and J usage is TRBJ2-7; D perhaps matches TRBD1 (5 bases). The germline CDR1 and CDR2 sequences are MDHEN and SYDVKM. This CDR3 has 17 residues. Trimming removed 2 bases from V and 0 bases from J, with 17 bases in between. DNA of the CDR3: TGTGCCAGCAGTTTAGGGTCTGTTGGGGCCACCTCCTACGAGCAGTACTTC. It specifies CASSLGSVGATSYEQYF.

This chain uses TRBV7-2 with TRBJ1-3; D unclear. Germline V gene sequence: CDR1 SGHTA, CDR2 FQGNSA. Deletions cut 2 bases from V and 4 bases from J, with 15 bases between. This CDR3 region has 16 residues. The CDR3 reads CASSLPPETGGNTIYF. The CDR3 bases are TGTGCCAGCAGCTTACCTCCCGAAACGGGGGGAAACACCATATATTTT.

The chain links TRBV6-5 to TRBJ2-7; D call uncertain. V lost 2 bases and J lost 2, with 10 bases in between. Germline V gives CDR1 MNHEY, CDR2 SVGAGI. CDR3 length: 14 residues. The CDR3 loop reads CASSYGLSTYEQYF. The CDR3 nucleotides read TGTGCCAGCAGTTACGGCCTTTCGACCTACGAGCAGTACTTC.

The chain combines TRBV5-4 with TRBJ1-2; D gene uncertain. The CDR3 contains 14 residues. Trimming shortened V by 4 bases and J by 6 bases, and 16 bases separated the two germline ends. In germline, CDR1 is SGHNT, CDR2 YYREEE (reference sequence). The CDR3 bases are TGTGCCAGCAGCCCCGGATTCCGGAGGGATGGCTACACCTTC. Amino acid sequence: CASSPGFRRDGYTF.

The chain has TRBV7-8 and TRBJ2-4; TRBD1 matches 8 bases. Germline V gene sequence: CDR1 SGHVS, CDR2 FQNEAQ. Trimming took 5 bases from V and 1 from J; bases not matched to a gene: 4. This CDR3 spans 15 amino acids. For the CDR3, the DNA is TGTGCCAGCAGCCCTCGACAGGGGGCCAAAAACATTCAGTACTTC. Translation: CASSPRQGAKNIQYF.

This chain joins TRBV6-6 and TRBJ1-1; 7 nucleotides agree with TRBD1. This CDR3 comprises 13 residues. Germline loops: CDR1 MNHNY, CDR2 SVGAGI (reference sequence). V was clipped by 5 bases and J by 1 base; unmatched bases: 1. The CDR3 reads CASSQGGNTEAFF. DNA of the CDR3: TGTGCCAGCAGTCAGGGGGGGAACACTGAAGCTTTCTTT.

This chain uses TRBV19 with TRBJ2-7; D is possibly TRBD1 or TRBD2 (5 bases each). CDR3 size: 16 residues. Germline V gene sequence: CDR1 LNHDA, CDR2 SQIVND (reference sequence). V lost 5 bases and J 3 bases, leaving 20 bases between the germline ends. The CDR3 region is CASSLGPGQVLYEQYF. DNA of the CDR3: TGTGCCAGTAGTCTGGGCCCGGGGCAGGTCCTCTACGAGCAGTACTTC.

The rearrangement uses TRBV20-1 and TRBJ1-1, with D unresolved. Trimming cost V 7 bases and J 1 base, with 7 bases left between them. The CDR3 totals 11 residues. From germline, CDR1 is DFQATT and CDR2 SNEGSKA (reference sequence). The CDR3, as DNA: TGCAGTGTCGACCGGAACACTGAAGCTTTCTTT. This sequence encodes CSVDRNTEAFF.